Ten or more counts support the clone carrying this TCR beta chain. What it binds is unknown. TCRdb fed the 5' RACE reads into MiXCR, producing one record per CDR3 protein. The data show 200,000 to 300,000 distinct CDR3 sequences, about 11% seen once. The CDR3 is 14 amino acids. The V gene's germline CDR1 is KGHSH and CDR2 LQKENI. Unmatched junction bases numbered 7, after V lost 3 bases and J lost 8 bases. The sample comes from a study of identical twins. Findings and limits, study-wide: The conclusions drew on cross-sectional statistical analysis instead of tracking the same donors. A partial confounding effect on zero-insertion analyses could come from invariant MAIT and iNKT cells.

The TCR sequence derives from a man between 50 and 59 years old in good health. The sequencing sample was made of memory T cells sorted from blood. The chain combines TRBV18 with TRBJ1-2; 9 nucleotides line up with TRBD1. This CDR3 reads CASSPGQGPVGYTF. CDR3 coding DNA: TGTGCCAGCTCACCCGGACAGGGGCCGGTAGGCTACACCTTC.